This T cell receptor (beta chain) is drawn from a study of T cell repertoires in cytomegalovirus infection. Background on the study: CMV infection plus the matching HLA type was flagged by public TCR beta signatures.

Using its own MiXCR run on the reads, TCRdb lists one record per CDR3 protein. The data hold hundreds of thousands of distinct CDR3 sequences, with 30% to 35% observed a single time. A word on this clonotype: Its antigen is still unknown.

V lost 0 bases and J lost 2; bases outside the gene matches: 4. From germline, CDR1 is MGHRA and CDR2 YSYEKL. The CDR3 extends over 16 amino acids. Specimen: cultured PBMCs, collected from culture after CMV antigen stimulation. This TCR derives from a human donor in good health (CMV status not recorded). Some clones in this sample may be carry-over from other donors' samples. The V and J genes are TRBV4-1 and TRBJ1-2; 9 nucleotides match TRBD1. The CDR3 region is CASSQDPGQGNYGYTF. The CDR3, as DNA: TGCGCCAGCAGCCAAGACCCGGGACAGGGAAACTATGGCTACACCTTC.